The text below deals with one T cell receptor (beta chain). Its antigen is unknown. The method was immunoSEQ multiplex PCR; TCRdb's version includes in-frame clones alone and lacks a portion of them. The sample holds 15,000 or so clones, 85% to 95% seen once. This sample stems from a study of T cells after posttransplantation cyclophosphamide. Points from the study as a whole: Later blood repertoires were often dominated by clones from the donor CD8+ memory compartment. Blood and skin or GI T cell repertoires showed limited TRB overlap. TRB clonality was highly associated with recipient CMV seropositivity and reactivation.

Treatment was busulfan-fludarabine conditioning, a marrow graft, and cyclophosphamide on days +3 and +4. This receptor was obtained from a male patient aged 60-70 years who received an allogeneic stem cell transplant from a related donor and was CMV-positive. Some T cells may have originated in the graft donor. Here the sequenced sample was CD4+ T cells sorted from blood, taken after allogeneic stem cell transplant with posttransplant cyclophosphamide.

The chain's CDR3 is CASQAVAGLSPLHF. Here the CDR3 DNA reads TGTGCCAGCCAGGCGGTTGCAGGGCTGTCACCCCTCCACTTT. The chain employs TRBV9 and TRBJ1-6, with a tentative D call TRBD1 (5 bases). This CDR3 has 14 amino acids. Looked up from germline, CDR1 is SGDLS and CDR2 is YYNGEE. Trimming cost V 7 bases and J 10 bases, with 18 bases left between them.